Only a few counts were recorded for the clone carrying this T cell receptor (beta chain). Antigen specificity is unknown. The junction departs from the called germline gene at one end, perhaps through a read error. There are 17 residues in the CDR3. Germline loops: CDR1 MNHNS, CDR2 SASEGT. This sample is part of a study of regulatory T cells in long-lasting Graves disease. Arm-PCR of CDR3 regions and iRepertoire HTBI primers were the basis on which TCR beta libraries were built. MiXCR, applied by TCRdb to the multiplex PCR reads, yields one record per CDR3 protein. The sample includes 450,000 to 500,000 distinct CDR3 sequences, around 15% seen only once; the top ten take 12%. Study results and caveats: Persistent patients shared more public clonotypes (about 2,600) than new patients (approximately 1,000).

Sample time point: newly diagnosed GD, antithyroid drugs for less than 3 months. RNA from PBMCs was the source of the TCR library. Another study also made use of these data, one on T cells in Graves' hyperthyroidism and ophthalmopathy. That source reports: The study enrolled patients aged 18 to 65 with newly diagnosed hyperthyroidism of under 2 months' duration. HTBI primers drove first-round RT-PCR of the TCR CDR3.

The chain links TRBV6-1 to TRBJ1-5; 7 nucleotides agree with TRBD1. This specimen was peripheral blood mononuclear cells (PBMCs), taken at new diagnosis, from a patient treated with antithyroid drugs. This clonotype was sampled from a man aged 40-55 years with Graves disease. The CDR3 DNA reads as TGTGCCAACAGTCCGAAATGGGACAGAGCATACAATCAGCCCCAGCATTTT. It specifies CANSPKWDRAYNQPQHF.